What follows are 20 T cell receptor beta chains derived from one specimen sequenced in a study of Ad26.COV2.S vaccination and SARS-CoV-2 variants. The assay was immunoSEQ multiplex PCR, and TCRdb's table has in-frame clones only and misses some. The table shows some 640,000 clones, with approximately 88% occurring only once. Noted treatment: 19 received Ad26.COV2.S at low or high dose, single or two shots; about 5 received placebo; per-sample allocation not given. Following the first vaccine or placebo injection, samples were taken on day 63. Here the sequenced sample was peripheral blood, taken in a trial of Ad26.COV2.S vaccine versus placebo. All receptors derive from a person between 18 and 65 years old who received the Ad26.COV2.S COVID-19 vaccine or a placebo.

V is TRBV21-1 and J is TRBJ1-5; TRBD1 is the table's D call, not checked against the DNA. TRBV21-1 is listed as a pseudogene. CDR3 length: 16 amino acids. CDR3 loop: CYPGQGLLPAGQPQHF. DNA of the CDR3: TGTTATCCGGGACAGGGACTCCTCCCGGCGGGTCAGCCCCAGCATTTT.

This chain links TRBV29-1 with TRBJ2-6; D is ambiguous. The germline V and J ends were trimmed by 6 bases and 4 bases, with 19 bases remaining between them. Germline assignment: CDR1 SQVTM and CDR2 ANQGSEA. This CDR3 is built from 16 residues. The DNA of the CDR3 is TGCAGCGTCGTGCCTTTTGGCTCCTCCGGGGCCAACGTCCTGACTTTC. This codes for CSVVPFGSSGANVLTF.

The gene calls are TRBV18 and TRBJ2-3; D remains unclear. Germline CDR1 KGHSH, CDR2 LQKENI. The CDR3 is 12 amino acids. Trimming took off 5 bases at V and 4 bases at J, with 7 bases between the two ends. Written as DNA, the CDR3 is TGTGCCAGCTCAACCATCGCAGATACGCAGTATTTT. Protein product: CASSTIADTQYF.

This chain links TRBV10-2 with TRBJ1-2; D is perhaps TRBD1 (6 bases). The germline gives CDR1 WSHSY, CDR2 SAAADI. This CDR3 comprises 14 residues. V was clipped by 6 bases and J by 4 bases, with 15 bases between them. CDR3: CASRETGIRYGYTF. Here the CDR3 DNA reads TGCGCCAGCAGGGAAACAGGGATTCGCTATGGCTACACCTTC.

About this clone: The sample holds other DNA sequences that translate to the same CDR3. The chain combines TRBV19 with TRBJ2-3, with 10 nucleotides matching TRBD2. Germline V CDR1 and CDR2: LNHDA, SQIVND (reference sequence). The CDR3 loop spans 15 amino acids. V gave up 5 bases and J gave up 3 bases; unmatched junction bases: 5. The CDR3 sequence is CASSLTSGVTDTQYF. As DNA, the CDR3 is TGTGCCAGTAGTTTAACTAGCGGGGTTACAGATACGCAGTATTTT.

The chain uses TRBV7-2 and TRBJ1-6, with a weak D call TRBD1 (5 bases). CDR1 and CDR2 (germline): SGHTA, FQGNSA. The CDR3 has 14 amino acids. V dropped 2 bases and J dropped 9 bases, with 11 bases sitting between them. CDR3 bases: TGTGCCAGCAGCTTATTAGGGGTTCGTTCACCCCTCCACTTT. Residues: CASSLLGVRSPLHF.

The chain employs TRBV29-1 and TRBJ2-7; 8 positions agree with TRBD1. This CDR3 has 16 residues. V lost 4 bases, J lost 6 bases, and 17 bases stayed unmatched. CDR1 and CDR2 from the germline V gene are SQVTM and ANQGSEA. As DNA, the CDR3 is TGCAGCGTTGCCCCAAACAGGGGGACCCTCATTGGCGAGCAGTACTTC. It yields the protein CSVAPNRGTLIGEQYF.

V is TRBV4-1 and J is TRBJ2-1; D may be TRBD2 (5 bases). The germline V gene has CDR1 MGHRA and CDR2 YSYEKL. The CDR3 is made up of 16 amino acids. Trimming took 4 bases from V and 0 from J, leaving 13 bases between them. The CDR3 bases are TGCGCCAGCAGCCCCTCCTCAGCGGTCTCCTACAATGAGCAGTTCTTC. Translating it yields CASSPSSAVSYNEQFF.

The chain combines TRBV4-2 with TRBJ2-1, with 11 positions matching TRBD2. The CDR3 is made up of 16 amino acids. V shed 1 base, J shed 7 bases, and the junction held 6 bases outside the gene matches. Germline CDR1 reads LGHNA; CDR2 reads YNFKEQ. In DNA form, the CDR3 reads TGTGCCAGCAGCCAAGCCCCTAGCGGGGGGCAAAATGAGCAGTTCTTC. It translates to CASSQAPSGGQNEQFF.

This clone has a handful of counts. The CDR3, as DNA: TGCGCCAGCGCCGCAGTAGCGGGGGGCCTAGGCCACGAGCAGTACTTC. This encodes CASAAVAGGLGHEQYF. This chain connects TRBV5-1 to TRBJ2-7; 10 bases match TRBD2. Germline assignment: CDR1 SGHRS and CDR2 YFSETQ. The ends lost 7 bases at V and 5 bases at J; junction bases unmatched: 15. CDR3 length equals 16 residues.

The chain joins TRBV4-1 to TRBJ1-5; TRBD1 matches at 8 bases. V trimming: 1 base; J trimming: 6 bases; junction bases outside the gene matches: 2. Germline V gene data show CDR1 as MGHRA and CDR2 as YSYEKL. This CDR3 has 14 residues. For the CDR3, the DNA is TGCGCCAGCAGCCAAGGGACAGGGCCTCAGCCCCAGCATTTT. Its protein product is CASSQGTGPQPQHF.

This clone appeared a single time. The J gene is TRBJ1-2, the V gene TRBV10-3; D might be TRBD1 (5 bases). CDR3 length: 16 residues. Germline lookup yields CDR1 ENHRY and CDR2 SYGVKD. Trimming pared 7 bases from V and 0 bases from J, leaving 18 bases between. The CDR3 here is CAITRDRAESNYGYTF. DNA for the CDR3: TGTGCCATCACCCGGGACCGAGCTGAGTCTAACTATGGCTACACCTTC.

This clone has a single count. The chain combines TRBV19 with TRBJ1-1; D gene uncertain. CDR3 size: 17 residues. V was pared by 5 bases and J by 0 bases, with 19 bases between. The germline V gene encodes CDR1 LNHDA and CDR2 SQIVND (reference sequence). The CDR3 DNA reads TGTGCCAGTAGTCTGTTTCGGACCCTAAAAATGAACACTGAAGCTTTCTTT. This encodes CASSLFRTLKMNTEAFF.

The chain carries TRBV7-8 and TRBJ2-1; TRBD1 matches 9 bases. Germline CDR1 and CDR2: SGHVS and FQNEAQ. The CDR3 runs to 20 residues. The trim removed 5 bases at V and 0 bases at J, leaving 17 bases unmatched. The CDR3 loop reads CASSRGGQGPLVYSYNEQFF. For the CDR3, the DNA is TGTGCCAGCAGCCGAGGTGGACAGGGGCCTTTAGTTTACTCCTACAATGAGCAGTTCTTC.

This chain uses TRBV18 with TRBJ2-5, with 15 positions matching TRBD2. Losses at the gene ends were 3 bases for V and 1 base for J; bases not matched to a gene: 6. This CDR3 is built from 18 residues. The germline V gene has CDR1 KGHSH and CDR2 LQKENI. The CDR3 nucleotides are TGTGCCAGCTCACCTCCGGGACTAGCGGGAGGCTCCCAAGAGACCCAGTACTTC. As protein: CASSPPGLAGGSQETQYF.

V is TRBV10-1 and J is TRBJ2-3, with D possibly matching TRBD2 (5 bases). The CDR3 extends over 14 amino acids. Germline CDR1 WNHNN, CDR2 SYGVQD (reference sequence). V lost 4 bases to trimming and J lost 0 bases, with 8 bases between them. The CDR3 reads CASSGRKSTDTQYF. The DNA for the CDR3 is TGCGCCAGCAGTGGGAGGAAAAGCACAGATACGCAGTATTTT.

This sequence joins TRBV3-1 (or the pseudogene TRBV3-2) and TRBJ2-6; D is undetermined. This CDR3 comprises 17 residues. V lost 1 base and J lost 2, with 12 bases in between. Looked up from germline, CDR1 is LGHDT and CDR2 is YNNKEL (reference sequence). The DNA for the CDR3 is TGTGCCAGCAGCCAAGGGTTAAGGGTGACTGGGGCCAACGTCCTGACTTTC. It codes for CASSQGLRVTGANVLTF.

This clone came up once. The chain employs TRBV5-1 and TRBJ2-5, with 7 bases lining up with TRBD1. V dropped 0 bases and J dropped 2; count of bases not matched to a gene: 1. Germline V CDR1 and CDR2: SGHRS, YFSETQ. The CDR3 is 14 amino acids. CDR3 in DNA: TGCGCCAGCAGCTTGGTGGGACAGCAAGAGACCCAGTACTTC. This codes for CASSLVGQQETQYF.

The rearrangement uses TRBV24-1 and TRBJ2-1; the match to TRBD2 covers 8 bases. Unmatched junction bases numbered 10, after V lost 5 bases and J lost 8 bases. The CDR3 is made up of 15 amino acids. Germline V gives CDR1 KGHDR, CDR2 SFDVKD. The CDR3, as DNA: TGTGCCACCAGTGTCGGGTCGGGGGGGCGGCATGAGCAGTTCTTC. Translated, it gives CATSVGSGGRHEQFF.

V gene TRBV7-9 combines with J gene TRBJ2-1; 8 nucleotides align to TRBD2. The CDR3 covers 15 residues. Looked up from germline, CDR1 is SEHNR and CDR2 is FQNEAQ (reference sequence). V shed 10 bases and J 0 bases; nucleotides not matched to a gene: 8. In nucleotides, the CDR3 is TGTGCCACCCGAGGGAGCGGGAGCTCCTACAATGAGCAGTTCTTC. Translation: CATRGSGSSYNEQFF. The full variable domain, rest sourced from reference TRBV7-9 and TRBJ2-1, is DTGVSQNPRHKITKRGQNVTFRCDPISEHNRLYWYRQTLGQGPEFLTYFQNEAQLEKSRLLSDRFSAERPKGSFSTLEIQRTEQGDSAMYLCATRGSGSSYNEQFFGPGTRLTVL.